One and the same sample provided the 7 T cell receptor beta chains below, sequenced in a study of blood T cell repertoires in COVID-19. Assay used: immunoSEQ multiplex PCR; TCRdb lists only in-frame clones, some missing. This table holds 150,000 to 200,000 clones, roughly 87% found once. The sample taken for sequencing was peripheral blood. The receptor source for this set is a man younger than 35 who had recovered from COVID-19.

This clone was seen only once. The CDR3 here is CASSSPGALGANVLTF. The CDR3 DNA follows: TGTGCCAGCAGCTCTCCAGGGGCTCTGGGGGCCAACGTCCTGACTTTC. The rearrangement joins TRBV7-2 to TRBJ2-6, with TRBD1 as a possible D gene (6 bases). Germline lookup yields CDR1 SGHTA and CDR2 FQGNSA. The CDR3 is made up of 16 amino acids. V dropped 4 bases and J dropped 4 bases, with 14 bases sitting between them.

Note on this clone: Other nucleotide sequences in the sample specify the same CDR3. The CDR3 loop is CASSLAGGNEQFF. CDR3 nucleotide sequence: TGTGCCAGCAGCTTGGCGGGGGGCAATGAGCAGTTCTTC. The chain employs TRBV5-4 and TRBJ2-1, with 7 bases fitting TRBD2. Losses at the gene ends were 0 bases for V and 6 bases for J; bases not matched to a gene: 0. From germline, CDR1 is SGHNT and CDR2 YYREEE (reference sequence). The CDR3 contains 13 residues. The whole variable domain, remainder taken from reference TRBV5-4 and TRBJ2-1, is ETGVTQSPTHLIKTRGQQVTLRCSSQSGHNTVSWYQQALGQGPQFIFQYYREEENGRGNFPPRFSGLQFPNYSSELNVNALELDDSALYLCASSLAGGNEQFFGPGTRLTVL.

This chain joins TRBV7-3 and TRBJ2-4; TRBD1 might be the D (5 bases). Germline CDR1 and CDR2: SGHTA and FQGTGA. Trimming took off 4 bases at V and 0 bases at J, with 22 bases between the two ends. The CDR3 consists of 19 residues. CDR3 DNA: TGTGCCAGCAGCTCACGACAGACCCCGACAGTTCGAGCCAAAAACATTCAGTACTTC. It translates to CASSSRQTPTVRAKNIQYF.

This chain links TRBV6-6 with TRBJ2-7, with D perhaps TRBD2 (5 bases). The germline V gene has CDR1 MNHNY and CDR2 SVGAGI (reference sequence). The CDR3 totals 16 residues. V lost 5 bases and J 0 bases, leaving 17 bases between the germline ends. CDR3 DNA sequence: TGTGCCAGCAGTCGACGACTATTGGGCGGCTCCTACGAGCAGTACTTC. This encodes CASSRRLLGGSYEQYF.

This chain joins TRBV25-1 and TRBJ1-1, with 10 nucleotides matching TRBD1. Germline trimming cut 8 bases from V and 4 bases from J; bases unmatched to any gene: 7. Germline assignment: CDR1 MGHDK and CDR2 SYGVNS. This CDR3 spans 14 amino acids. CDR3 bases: TGTGCCAGCCTCGGGACAGGGGTATTCACTGAAGCTTTCTTT. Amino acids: CASLGTGVFTEAFF.

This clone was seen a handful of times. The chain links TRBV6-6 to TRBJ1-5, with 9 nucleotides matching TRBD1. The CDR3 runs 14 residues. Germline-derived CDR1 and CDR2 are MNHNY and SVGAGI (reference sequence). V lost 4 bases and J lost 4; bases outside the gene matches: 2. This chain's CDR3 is CASSSTGGNQPQHF. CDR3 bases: TGTGCCAGCAGTTCGACAGGGGGTAATCAGCCCCAGCATTTT.

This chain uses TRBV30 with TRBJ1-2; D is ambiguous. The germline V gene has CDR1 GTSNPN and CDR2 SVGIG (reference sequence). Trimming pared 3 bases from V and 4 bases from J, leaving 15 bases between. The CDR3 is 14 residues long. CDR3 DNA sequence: TGTGCCTGGAGCTTCACGGGTAGAGGCTATGGCTACACCTTC. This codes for CAWSFTGRGYGYTF.